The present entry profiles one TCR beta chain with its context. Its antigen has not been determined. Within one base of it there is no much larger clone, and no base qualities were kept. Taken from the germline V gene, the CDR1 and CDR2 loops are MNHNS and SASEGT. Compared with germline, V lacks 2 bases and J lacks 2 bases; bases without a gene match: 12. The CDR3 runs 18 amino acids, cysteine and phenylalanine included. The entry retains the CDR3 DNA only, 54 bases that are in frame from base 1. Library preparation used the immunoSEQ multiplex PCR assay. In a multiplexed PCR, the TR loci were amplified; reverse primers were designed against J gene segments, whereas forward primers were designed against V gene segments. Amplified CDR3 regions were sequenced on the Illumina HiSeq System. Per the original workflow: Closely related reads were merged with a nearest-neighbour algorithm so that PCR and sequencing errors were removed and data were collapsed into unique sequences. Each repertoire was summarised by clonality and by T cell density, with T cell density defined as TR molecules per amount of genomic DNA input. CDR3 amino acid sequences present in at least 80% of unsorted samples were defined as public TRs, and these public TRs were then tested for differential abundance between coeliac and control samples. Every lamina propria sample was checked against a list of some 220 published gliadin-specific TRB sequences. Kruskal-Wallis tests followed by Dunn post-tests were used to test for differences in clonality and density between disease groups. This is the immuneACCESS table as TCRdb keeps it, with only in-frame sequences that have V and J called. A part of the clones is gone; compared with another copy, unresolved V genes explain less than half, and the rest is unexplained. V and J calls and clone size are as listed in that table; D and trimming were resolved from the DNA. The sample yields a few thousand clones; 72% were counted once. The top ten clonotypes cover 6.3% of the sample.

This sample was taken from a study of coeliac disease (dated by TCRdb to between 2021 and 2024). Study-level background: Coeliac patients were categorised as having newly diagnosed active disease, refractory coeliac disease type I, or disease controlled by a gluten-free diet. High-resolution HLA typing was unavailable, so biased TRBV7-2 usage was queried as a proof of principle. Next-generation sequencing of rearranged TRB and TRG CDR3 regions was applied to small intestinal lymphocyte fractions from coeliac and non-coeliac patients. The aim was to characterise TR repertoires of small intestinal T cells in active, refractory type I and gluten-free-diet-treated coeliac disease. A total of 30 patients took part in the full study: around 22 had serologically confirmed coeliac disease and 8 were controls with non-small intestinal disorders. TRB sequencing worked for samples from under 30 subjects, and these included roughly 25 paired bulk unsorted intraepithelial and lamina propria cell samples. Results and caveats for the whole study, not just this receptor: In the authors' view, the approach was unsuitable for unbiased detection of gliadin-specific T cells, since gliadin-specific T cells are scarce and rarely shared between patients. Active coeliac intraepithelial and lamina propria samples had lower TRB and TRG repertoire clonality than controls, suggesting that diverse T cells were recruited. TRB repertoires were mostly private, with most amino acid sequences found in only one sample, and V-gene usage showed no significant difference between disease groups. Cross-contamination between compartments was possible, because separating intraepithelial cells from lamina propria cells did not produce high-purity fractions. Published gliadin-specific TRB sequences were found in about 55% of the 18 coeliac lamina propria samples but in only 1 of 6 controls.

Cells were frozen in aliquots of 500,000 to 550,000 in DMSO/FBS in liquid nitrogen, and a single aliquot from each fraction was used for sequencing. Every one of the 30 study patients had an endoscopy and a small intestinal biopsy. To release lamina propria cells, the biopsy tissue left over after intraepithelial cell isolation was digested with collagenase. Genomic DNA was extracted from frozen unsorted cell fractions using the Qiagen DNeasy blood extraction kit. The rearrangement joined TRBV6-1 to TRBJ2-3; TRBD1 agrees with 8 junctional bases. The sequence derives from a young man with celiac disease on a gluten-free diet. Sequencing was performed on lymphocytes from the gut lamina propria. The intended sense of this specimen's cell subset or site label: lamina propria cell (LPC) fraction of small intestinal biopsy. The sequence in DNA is TGTGCCAGCAGTGAAAGTCCAGGGGGCGTCTACATCACAGATACGCAGTATTTT. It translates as CASSESPGGVYITDTQYF.